The present T cell receptor (beta chain) was sequenced within a study of blood T cell repertoires in COVID-19. Study as a whole: Researchers got acute and convalescent COVID-19 samples from the United States, Italy and Spain.

Repertoires were generated with immunoSEQ multiplex PCR, while TCRdb's copy carries only in-frame clones and drops some. This table holds about 120,000 clones, approximately 79% found once. The V and J ends lost 4 bases and 0 bases respectively, with 13 bases between them. The CDR3 covers 16 residues. Germline assignment: CDR1 SGHTA and CDR2 FQGTGA. The material sequenced was peripheral blood. The chain combines TRBV7-3 with TRBJ2-1, with D maybe TRBD1 (6 bases). The receptor comes from a man aged 50 to 59 with acute or convalescent COVID-19. The CDR3 reads CASSYGDTGSYNEQFF. The CDR3 coding sequence is TGTGCCAGCAGCTACGGGGACACCGGCTCCTACAATGAGCAGTTCTTC.